This T cell receptor beta chain was captured by sequencing in a study of Graves' ophthalmopathy and Graves' hyperthyroidism. Disease in donors with ophthalmopathy had moderate-to-severe activity, CAS ≥3, NOSPECS ≥4 and under 3 months' duration. This clonotype came up a few times. The CDR3 runs 15 residues. J lost 8 bases, V lost 0 bases, and 7 bases had no gene match. CDR1 and CDR2 (germline): SGDLS, YYNGEE. Amplified TCR beta CDR3 regions were obtained using RNA transcripts as template. The authors performed first-round RT-PCR with HTBI primers and then a second-round multiplex PCR. From the multiplex PCR reads, TCRdb called clonotypes with MiXCR, one entry per CDR3 protein. The data contain about 700,000 distinct CDR3 sequences, roughly 39% of them singletons.

Sequencing input: peripheral blood. The TCR originated in an adult man with Graves' ophthalmopathy. The chain carries TRBV9 and TRBJ2-2; 7 positions match TRBD1. CDR3 DNA: TGTGCCAGCAGCGTAGATGGAAGGGGGCGAGGGGAGCTGTTTTTT. Translating gives CASSVDGRGRGELFF.